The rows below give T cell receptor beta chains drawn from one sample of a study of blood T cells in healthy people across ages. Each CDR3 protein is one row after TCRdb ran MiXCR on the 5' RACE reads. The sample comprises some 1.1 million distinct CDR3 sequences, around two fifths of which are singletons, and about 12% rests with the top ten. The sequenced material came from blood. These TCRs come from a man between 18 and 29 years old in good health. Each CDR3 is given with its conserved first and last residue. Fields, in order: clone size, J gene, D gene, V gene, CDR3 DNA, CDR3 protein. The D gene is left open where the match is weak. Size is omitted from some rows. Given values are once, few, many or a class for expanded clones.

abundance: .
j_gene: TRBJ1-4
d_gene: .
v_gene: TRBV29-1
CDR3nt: TGCAGCCCAACAGCTCCAACTAATGAAAAACTGTTTTTT
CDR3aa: CSPTAPTNEKLFF

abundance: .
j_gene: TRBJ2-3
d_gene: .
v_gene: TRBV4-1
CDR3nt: TGCGCCAGCAGCGATGACCCGGGCCCCTCTGCGGATACGCAGTATTTT
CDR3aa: CASSDDPGPSADTQYF

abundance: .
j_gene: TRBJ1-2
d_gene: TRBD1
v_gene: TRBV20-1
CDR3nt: TGCAGTGCAGCGAACGACAGGGAAAATGGCTACACCTTC
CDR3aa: CSAANDRENGYTF

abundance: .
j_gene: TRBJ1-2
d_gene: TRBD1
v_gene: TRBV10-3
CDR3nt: TGTGCCATCAGTGAGTCGCCGACAGGGGAGCCTAACTATGGCTACACCTTC
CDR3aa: CAISESPTGEPNYGYTF

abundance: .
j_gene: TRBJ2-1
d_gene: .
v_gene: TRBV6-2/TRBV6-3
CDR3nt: TGTGCCAGCAGTTACTTGTTCGGGACTGTTAGGAGCTCCTACAATGAGCAGTTCTTC
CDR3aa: CASSYLFGTVRSSYNEQFF

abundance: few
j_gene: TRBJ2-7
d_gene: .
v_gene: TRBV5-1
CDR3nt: TGCGCCAGCAGCGCCTCGACTTTCTACGAGCAGTACTTC
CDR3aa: CASSASTFYEQYF

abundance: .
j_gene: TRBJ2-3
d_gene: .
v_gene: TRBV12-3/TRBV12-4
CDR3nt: TGTGCCAGCAGGCCCCAGGGTAACACAGATACGCAGTATTTT
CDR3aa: CASRPQGNTDTQYF

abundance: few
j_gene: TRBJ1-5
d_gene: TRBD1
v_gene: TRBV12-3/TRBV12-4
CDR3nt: TGTGCCAGCAGTCCCGGACAGGGTATCGAGGTTAGCAATCAGCCCCAGCATTTT
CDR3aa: CASSPGQGIEVSNQPQHF

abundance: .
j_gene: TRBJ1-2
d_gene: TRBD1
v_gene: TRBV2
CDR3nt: TGTGCCAGACCACCGGGACAGGGCCCGGGTGAAGGCTACACCTTC
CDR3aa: CARPPGQGPGEGYTF

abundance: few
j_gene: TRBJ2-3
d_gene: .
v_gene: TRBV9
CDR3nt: TGTGCCAGCAGTCGTAGTGGGGGGCCGACAGATACGCAGTATTTT
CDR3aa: CASSRSGGPTDTQYF

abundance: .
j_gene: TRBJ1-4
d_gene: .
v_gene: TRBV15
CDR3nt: TGTGCCACCAGCAAACAGCCAACTAATGAAAAACTGTTTTTT
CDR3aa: CATSKQPTNEKLFF

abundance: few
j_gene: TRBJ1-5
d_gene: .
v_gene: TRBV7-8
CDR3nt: TGTGCCAGCAGCTTATTAGGGTCAGACCCCGCGCATTTT
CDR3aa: CASSLLGSDPAHF

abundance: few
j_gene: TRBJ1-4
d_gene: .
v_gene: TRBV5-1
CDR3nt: TGCGCCAGCAGCCAGGCCAGTCCTAATGAAAAACTGTTTTTT
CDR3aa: CASSQASPNEKLFF

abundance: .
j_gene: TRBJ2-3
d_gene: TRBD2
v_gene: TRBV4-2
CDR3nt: TGTGCCAGCAGCCAAGATCCTCCAGCGGGGGGCTTGGATACGCAGTATTTT
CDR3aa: CASSQDPPAGGLDTQYF

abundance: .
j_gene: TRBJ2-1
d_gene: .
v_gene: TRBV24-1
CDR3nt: TGTGCCACCAGTGAGGTTGATGAGCAGTTCTTC
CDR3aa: CATSEVDEQFF

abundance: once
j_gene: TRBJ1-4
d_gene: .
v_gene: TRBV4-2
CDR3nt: TGTGCCAGCAGCCCGGAAGCAGGAGTGGCTAATGAAAAACTGTTTTTT
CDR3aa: CASSPEAGVANEKLFF

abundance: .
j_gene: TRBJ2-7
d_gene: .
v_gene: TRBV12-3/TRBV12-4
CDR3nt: TGTGCCAGCAGGTCGACAGCCTACAATGAGCAGTACTTC
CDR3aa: CASRSTAYNEQYF

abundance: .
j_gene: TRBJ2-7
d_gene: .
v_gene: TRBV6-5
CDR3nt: TGTGCCAGCACCCCCTCATGGGGGGCTTCCTACGAGCAGTACTTT
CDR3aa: CASTPSWGASYEQYF

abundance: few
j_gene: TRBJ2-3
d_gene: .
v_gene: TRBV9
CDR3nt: TGTGCCAGCAGCGGCCGGGACCGGTACACAGATACGCAGTATTTT
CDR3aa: CASSGRDRYTDTQYF

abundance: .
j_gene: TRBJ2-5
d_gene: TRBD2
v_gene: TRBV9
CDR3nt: TGTGCCAGCAGCGCAGCTGCTAGCGGGGGAGAGACCCAGTACTTC
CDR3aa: CASSAAASGGETQYF

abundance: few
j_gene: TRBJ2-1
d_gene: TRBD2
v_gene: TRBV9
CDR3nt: TGTGCCAGCAGCGTAGGGCTAGCGGGGGGCATATCCAATGAGCAGTTCTTC
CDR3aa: CASSVGLAGGISNEQFF

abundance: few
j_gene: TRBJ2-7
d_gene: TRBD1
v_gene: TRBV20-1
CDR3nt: TGCAGTGCAACTGAAGGACAGGGGCGACCCTACGAGCAGTACTTC
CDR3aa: CSATEGQGRPYEQYF

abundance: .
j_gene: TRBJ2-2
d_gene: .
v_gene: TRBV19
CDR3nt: TGTGCCAGTAAGGCAGGGCTATTAGTCACCGGGGAGCTGTTTTTT
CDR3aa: CASKAGLLVTGELFF

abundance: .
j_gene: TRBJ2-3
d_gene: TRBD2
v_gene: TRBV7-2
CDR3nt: TGTGCCAGCAGCTTCCAGGGACTAGCGGGGGGGACAGATACGCAGTATTTT
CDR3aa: CASSFQGLAGGTDTQYF

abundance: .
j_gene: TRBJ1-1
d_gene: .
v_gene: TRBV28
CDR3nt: TGTGCCAGCAGTCCCCCAAGGGAGGGAATTTACACTGAAGCTTTCTTT
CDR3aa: CASSPPREGIYTEAFF

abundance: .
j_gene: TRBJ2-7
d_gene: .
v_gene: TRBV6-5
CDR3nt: TGTGCCAGCAGTCCCTACAGGGTTTACGAGCAGTACTTC
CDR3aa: CASSPYRVYEQYF

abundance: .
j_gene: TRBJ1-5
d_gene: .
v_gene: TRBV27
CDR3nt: TGTGCCAGCAGCCTGAGGGGCGGGGGGCATCAGCCCCAGCATTTT
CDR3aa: CASSLRGGGHQPQHF

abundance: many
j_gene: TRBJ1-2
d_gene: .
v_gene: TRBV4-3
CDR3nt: TGCGCCAGCAGCCAAGGTTATGGAGGCTATGGCTACACCTTC
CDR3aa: CASSQGYGGYGYTF

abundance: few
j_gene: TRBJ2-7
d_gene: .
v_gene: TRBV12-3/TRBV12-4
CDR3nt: TGTGCCAGCAGTTTCCAACAGGGTAAAGCTGGCGAGCAGTACTTC
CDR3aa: CASSFQQGKAGEQYF

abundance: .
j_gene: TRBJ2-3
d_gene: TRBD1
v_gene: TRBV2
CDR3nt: TGTGCCAGCAGTGAAGCAGGGGGCTACACAGATACGCAGTATTTT
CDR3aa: CASSEAGGYTDTQYF

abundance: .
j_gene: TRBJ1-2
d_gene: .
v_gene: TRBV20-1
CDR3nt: TGCAGTGCTAGAGGCCCCGGGGACATAGACTATGGCTACACCTTC
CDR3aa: CSARGPGDIDYGYTF

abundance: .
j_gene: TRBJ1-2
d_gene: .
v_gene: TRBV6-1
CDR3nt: TGTGCCAGCACCCCCCCGGGTAACTATGGCTACACCTTC
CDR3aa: CASTPPGNYGYTF

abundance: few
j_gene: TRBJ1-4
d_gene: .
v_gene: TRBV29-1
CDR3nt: TGCAGCGTACTGCTTCCTGGAGAAAAACTGTTTTTT
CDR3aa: CSVLLPGEKLFF

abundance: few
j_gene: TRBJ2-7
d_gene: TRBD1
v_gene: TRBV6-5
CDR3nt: TGTGCCAGCAGTTACTCCCCGATCCGGGACAGGGGGCTAAATTGGTACGAGCAGTACTTC
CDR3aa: CASSYSPIRDRGLNWYEQYF

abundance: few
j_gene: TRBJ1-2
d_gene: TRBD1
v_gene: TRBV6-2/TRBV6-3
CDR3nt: TGTGCCAGCAGTTTCTGGACAGGGACCTATGGCTACACCTTC
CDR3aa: CASSFWTGTYGYTF

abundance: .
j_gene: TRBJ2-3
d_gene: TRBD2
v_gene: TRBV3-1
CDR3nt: TGTGCCAGCAGCCCCGGGACTAGCCCCACAGATACGCAGTATTTT
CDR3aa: CASSPGTSPTDTQYF

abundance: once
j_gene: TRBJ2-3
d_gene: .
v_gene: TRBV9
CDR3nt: TGTGCCAGCAGCGTTGCCCAAAGCGGTCTCGCAGATACGCAGTATTTT
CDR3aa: CASSVAQSGLADTQYF

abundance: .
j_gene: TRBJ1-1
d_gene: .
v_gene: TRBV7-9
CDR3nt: TGTGCCAGCAGCTTAGCGGCAGTGAATGAAGCTTTCTTT
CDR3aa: CASSLAAVNEAFF

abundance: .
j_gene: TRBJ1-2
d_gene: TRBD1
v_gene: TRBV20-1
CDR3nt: TGCAGTGCTAGATTAGAGGCAGGGGGGGGCTATGGCTACACCTTC
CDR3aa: CSARLEAGGGYGYTF

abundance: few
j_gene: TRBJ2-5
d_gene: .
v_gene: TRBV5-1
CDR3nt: TGCGCCAGCAACATGTCCGGCTTGAACAATAAAGAGACCCAGTACTTC
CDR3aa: CASNMSGLNNKETQYF

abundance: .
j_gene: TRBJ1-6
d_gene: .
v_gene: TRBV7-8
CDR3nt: TGTGCCAGCAGCAGGACAGACGTTAATTCACCCCTCCACTTT
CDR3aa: CASSRTDVNSPLHF

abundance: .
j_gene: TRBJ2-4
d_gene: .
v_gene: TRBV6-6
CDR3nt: TGTGCCAGCAGTTACTCGGGGTCCAAAAACATTCAGTACTTC
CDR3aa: CASSYSGSKNIQYF

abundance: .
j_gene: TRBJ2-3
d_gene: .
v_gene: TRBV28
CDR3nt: TGTGCCAGCAGTTGGACAGGGAGGGGGACAGATACGCAGTATTTT
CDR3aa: CASSWTGRGTDTQYF

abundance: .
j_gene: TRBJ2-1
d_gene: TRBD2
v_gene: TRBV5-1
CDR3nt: TGCGCCAGCAGCTTGGGGGCTAGCGGGGTCGATGAGCAGTTCTTC
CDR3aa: CASSLGASGVDEQFF

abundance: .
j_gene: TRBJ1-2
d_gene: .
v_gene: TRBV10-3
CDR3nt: TGTGCCATCAGTGAGTCGCAGAGCGGGGGTGGCTACACCTTC
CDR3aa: CAISESQSGGGYTF

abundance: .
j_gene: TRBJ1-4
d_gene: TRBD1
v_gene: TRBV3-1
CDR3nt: TGTGCCAGCAGCCAAGTTCGGACAGGGCGGAATGAAAAACTGTTTTTT
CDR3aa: CASSQVRTGRNEKLFF

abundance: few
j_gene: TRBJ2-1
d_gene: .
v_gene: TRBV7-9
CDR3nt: TGTGCCAGCAGTTATACCGGGACCGCCTCCTACAATGAGCAGTTCTTC
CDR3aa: CASSYTGTASYNEQFF

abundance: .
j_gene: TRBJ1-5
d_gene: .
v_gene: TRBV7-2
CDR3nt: TGTGCCAGCACCCTGGGACCGGATCAGCCCCAGCATTTT
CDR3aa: CASTLGPDQPQHF

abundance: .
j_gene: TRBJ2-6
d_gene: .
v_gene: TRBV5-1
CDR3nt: TGCGCCAGCAGCTTTATAACCTCTGGGGCCAACGTCCTGACTTTC
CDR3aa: CASSFITSGANVLTF

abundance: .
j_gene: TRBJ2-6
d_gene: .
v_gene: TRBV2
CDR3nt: TGTGCCAGCAGTGAAGTGGGCAGTGCAGCTGGGACCAACGTCCTGACTTTC
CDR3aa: CASSEVGSAAGTNVLTF

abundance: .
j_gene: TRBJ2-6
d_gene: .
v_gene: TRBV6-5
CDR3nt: TGTGCCAGCAGTTCGGCTATCTCTGGGGCCAACGTCCTGACTTTC
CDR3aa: CASSSAISGANVLTF

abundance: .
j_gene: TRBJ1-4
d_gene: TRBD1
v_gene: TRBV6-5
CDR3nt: TGTGCCAGCAGCCGCATGACAGGGGCCCGGGAAAAACTGTTTTTT
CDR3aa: CASSRMTGAREKLFF